This entry features one T cell receptor beta chain sequence. Profiling relied on immunoSEQ multiplex PCR, and the TCRdb table lists in-frame clones only, not all of them. The sample carries fewer than 85,000 clones, 70% to 90% recorded once. The entry originates in a study of control samples from healthy donors and cancer patients. Trimming left V 3 bases short and J 5 bases short, with 10 bases between. This CDR3 region has 13 residues. Germline V CDR1 and CDR2: SNHLY, FYNNEI. The gene calls are TRBV2 and TRBJ1-2; D not certain. The TCR sequence derives from a man between 50 and 59 years old in good health. The sequenced sample consisted of blood. CDR3 sequence reads: CASSEAGGYGYTF. CDR3 bases: TGTGCCAGCAGTGAGGCCGGAGGATATGGCTACACCTTC.